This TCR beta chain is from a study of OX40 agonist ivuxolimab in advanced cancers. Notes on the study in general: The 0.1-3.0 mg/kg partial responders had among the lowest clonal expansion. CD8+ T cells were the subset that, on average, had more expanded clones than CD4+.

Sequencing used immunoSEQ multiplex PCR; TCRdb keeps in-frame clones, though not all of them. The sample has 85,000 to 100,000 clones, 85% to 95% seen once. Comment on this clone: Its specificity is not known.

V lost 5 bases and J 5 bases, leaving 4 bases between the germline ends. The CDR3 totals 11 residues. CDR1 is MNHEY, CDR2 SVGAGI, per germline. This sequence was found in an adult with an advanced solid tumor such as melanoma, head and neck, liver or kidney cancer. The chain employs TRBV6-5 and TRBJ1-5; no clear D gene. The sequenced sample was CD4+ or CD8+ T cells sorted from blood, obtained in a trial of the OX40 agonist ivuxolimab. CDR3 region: CASSEDQPQHF. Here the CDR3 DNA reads TGTGCCAGCAGTGAAGATCAGCCCCAGCATTTT.